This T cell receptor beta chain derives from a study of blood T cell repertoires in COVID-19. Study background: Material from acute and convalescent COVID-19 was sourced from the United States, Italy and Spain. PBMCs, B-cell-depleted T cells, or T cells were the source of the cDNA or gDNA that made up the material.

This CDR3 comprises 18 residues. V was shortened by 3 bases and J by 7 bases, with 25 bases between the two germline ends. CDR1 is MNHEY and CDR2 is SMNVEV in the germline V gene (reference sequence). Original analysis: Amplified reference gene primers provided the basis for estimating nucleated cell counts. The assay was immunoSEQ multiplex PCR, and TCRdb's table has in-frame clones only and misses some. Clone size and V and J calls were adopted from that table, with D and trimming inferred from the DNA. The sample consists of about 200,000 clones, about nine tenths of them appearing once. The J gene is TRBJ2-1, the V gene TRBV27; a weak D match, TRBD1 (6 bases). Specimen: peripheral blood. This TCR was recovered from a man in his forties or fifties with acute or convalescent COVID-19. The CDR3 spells CASSFWGQRAGIANEQFF. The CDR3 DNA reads TGTGCCAGCAGTTTTTGGGGGCAAAGGGCAGGGATCGCGAATGAGCAGTTCTTC.